This T cell receptor beta chain was retrieved from a study of cytomegalovirus exposure and HLA in healthy donors. With 60 Vbeta and 13 Jbeta primers, the PCR was carried out. Assay: immunoSEQ multiplex PCR; the TCRdb copy retains only in-frame clones and omits some. This table has some 170,000 clones, approximately 80% appearing once. With 0 bases removed from V and 0 bases from J, the gap between germline ends came to 8 bases. CDR3 size: 16 residues. The germline V gene has CDR1 SGHAT and CDR2 FQNNGV. The V gene is TRBV11-2, the J gene TRBJ2-2; D possibly corresponds to TRBD1 (5 bases). The TCR comes from a man aged 25-40 years in good health and CMV-seropositive. The sequencing sample was made of PBMCs. CDR3 nucleotide sequence: TGTGCCAGCAGCTTAGAGCAGGGTCCGAACACCGGGGAGCTGTTTTTT. Its translation is CASSLEQGPNTGELFF. Based on the CDR3 plus reference TRBV11-2 and TRBJ2-2, the full variable domain is EAGVAQSPRYKIIEKRQSVAFWCNPISGHATLYWYQQILGQGPKLLIQFQNNGVVDDSQLPKDRFSAERLKGVDSTLKIQPAKLEDSAVYLCASSLEQGPNTGELFFGEGSRLTVL.